A selection of T cell receptor beta chains follows, all from one sample in a study of control samples from healthy donors and cancer patients. Profiled with immunoSEQ multiplex PCR; TCRdb holds only in-frame clones, not every one. The sample lists some 120,000 clones, about 90% occurring once. Sequences were obtained from blood. All receptors come from a man between 18 and 29 years old in good health. Both conserved end residues are part of each CDR3. The D gene is left open where the match is weak. Not all rows give a size; the values are once, few, many and, for expanded clones, a class.

d_gene	abundance	v_gene	j_gene	CDR3aa	CDR3nt
-	-	TRBV30	TRBJ1-2	CAWSLTTRQGGYGYTF	TGTGCCTGGAGTCTCACCACACGCCAAGGAGGGTATGGCTACACCTTC
TRBD1	-	TRBV7-9	TRBJ2-6	CASSLRTGTSGANVLTF	TGTGCCAGCAGCTTGAGGACAGGGACGTCTGGGGCCAACGTCCTGACTTTC
TRBD2	few	TRBV5-1	TRBJ2-3	CASSFVLAGGDTQYF	TGCGCCAGCAGCTTCGTGCTAGCGGGAGGAGATACGCAGTATTTT
-	-	TRBV5-1	TRBJ1-1	CASSSGRGNTEAFF	TGCGCCAGCAGCTCGGGTCGGGGGAACACTGAAGCTTTCTTT
TRBD1	-	TRBV9	TRBJ2-5	CASSQSRGWGETQYF	TGTGCCAGCAGCCAGAGCAGGGGGTGGGGAGAGACCCAGTACTTC
-	-	TRBV7-3	TRBJ2-7	CASSYGGGGEQYF	TGTGCCAGCAGCTACGGGGGTGGAGGCGAGCAGTACTTC
TRBD2	-	TRBV5-5	TRBJ2-5	CASSPGLAGTQETQYF	TGTGCCAGCAGCCCCGGACTAGCGGGGACACAAGAGACCCAGTACTTC
TRBD1	-	TRBV18	TRBJ2-1	CASSPKRTGEVSYNEQFF	TGTGCCAGCTCACCTAAGAGGACAGGGGAGGTGTCCTACAATGAGCAGTTCTTC
TRBD1	-	TRBV15	TRBJ1-1	CATSDRGTLNTEAFF	TGTGCCACCAGCGACAGGGGAACATTGAACACTGAAGCTTTCTTT
TRBD2	-	TRBV30	TRBJ2-2	CAWMGLAGTNTGELFF	TGTGCCTGGATGGGACTAGCGGGGACGAACACCGGGGAGCTGTTTTTT
TRBD1	-	TRBV2	TRBJ2-2	CASRTGVDTGELFF	TGTGCCAGCAGAACAGGGGTGGACACCGGGGAGCTGTTTTTT
-	many	TRBV14	TRBJ2-3	CASSQVSTLRTDTQYF	TGTGCCAGCAGCCAAGTCTCGACGCTGAGAACAGATACGCAGTATTTT
-	-	TRBV2	TRBJ2-1	CACQQGGSYNEQFF	TGTGCGTGTCAACAGGGAGGCTCCTACAATGAGCAGTTCTTC
-	-	TRBV23-1	TRBJ2-7	CASSQVQEGSYEQYF	TGCGCCAGCAGTCAAGTCCAGGAAGGGTCCTACGAGCAGTACTTC
-	-	TRBV18	TRBJ1-5	CASSRGADQPQHF	TGTGCCAGCTCACGCGGGGCAGATCAGCCCCAGCATTTT
-	-	TRBV6-5	TRBJ1-4	CASKGGTFEKLFF	TGTGCCAGCAAGGGGGGCACATTTGAAAAACTGTTTTTT
-	-	TRBV7-2	TRBJ2-1	CASSLFPGYNEQFF	TGTGCCAGCAGCTTATTCCCGGGTTACAATGAGCAGTTCTTC
-	-	TRBV4-1	TRBJ1-2	CASSQYAGSGYTF	TGCGCCAGCAGCCAATATGCAGGGAGCGGCTACACCTTC
-	-	TRBV25-1	TRBJ1-1	CASSEPTPNTEAFF	TGTGCCAGCAGTGAACCAACCCCGAACACTGAAGCTTTCTTT
TRBD2	-	TRBV27	TRBJ2-1	CASRMTSGRGEQFF	TGTGCCAGCAGGATGACTAGCGGGAGGGGTGAGCAGTTCTTC
TRBD2	-	TRBV7-3	TRBJ2-1	CASSLRASGTVEFF	TGTGCCAGCAGCTTACGCGCTAGCGGGACTGTGGAATTCTTC
-	-	TRBV4-3	TRBJ2-7	CASSPVPGPYEQYF	TGCGCCAGCAGCCCCGTCCCGGGGCCCTACGAGCAGTACTTC
-	-	TRBV10-1	TRBJ1-5	CASSESGGGRQHF	TGCGCCAGCAGTGAGTCAGGCGGGGGTCGGCAGCATTTT
-	-	TRBV4-3	TRBJ2-7	CASSQGDGYYEQYF	TGCGCCAGCAGCCAAGGGGACGGCTACTACGAGCAGTACTTC
-	-	TRBV7-9	TRBJ1-2	CASSLAGQGYSGYTF	TGTGCCAGCAGCTTAGCCGGGCAGGGGTATTCTGGCTACACCTTC
-	-	TRBV7-9	TRBJ1-2	CASSLVGSGMGEANYGYTF	TGTGCCAGCAGCTTAGTGGGTTCGGGAATGGGGGAGGCCAACTATGGCTACACCTTC
-	-	TRBV5-1	TRBJ1-4	CASTQRGYPNEKLFF	TGCGCCAGCACCCAGAGGGGGTATCCTAATGAAAAACTGTTTTTT
-	-	TRBV28	TRBJ1-1	CASSFARNTEAFF	TGTGCCAGCAGTTTCGCGCGGAACACTGAAGCTTTCTTT
-	-	TRBV4-1	TRBJ2-1	CASSQDLGVTEQFF	TGCGCCAGCAGCCAGGATCTAGGGGTTACTGAGCAGTTCTTC
-	-	TRBV6-1	TRBJ1-1	CASSELEGLKEAFF	TGTGCCAGCAGTGAATTGGAGGGTTTGAAAGAAGCTTTCTTT
-	-	TRBV5-4	TRBJ1-3	CASSLGGRGNTIYF	TGTGCCAGCAGCTTGGGGGGCCGGGGGAACACCATATATTTT
-	-	TRBV28	TRBJ1-5	CASSLGGGSQPQHF	TGTGCCAGCAGTTTGGGGGGGGGCAGTCAGCCCCAGCATTTT
TRBD2	-	TRBV5-4	TRBJ2-1	CASSERDYLPSYNEQFF	TGTGCCAGCAGCGAGAGGGACTACCTTCCGTCCTACAATGAGCAGTTCTTC
-	-	TRBV30	TRBJ2-4	CAWRSGFGNIQYF	TGTGCCTGGAGATCGGGATTCGGGAACATTCAGTACTTC
TRBD1	-	TRBV7-9	TRBJ2-2	CASGRDRRNTGELFF	TGTGCCAGCGGCCGGGACAGGCGGAACACCGGGGAGCTGTTTTTT
-	-	TRBV27	TRBJ2-7	CASSGSTPRTYEQYF	TGTGCCAGCAGCGGATCAACTCCCAGGACCTACGAGCAGTACTTC
-	-	TRBV25-1	TRBJ1-4	CASSEAGWDEKLFF	TGTGCCAGCAGTGAAGCCGGGTGGGATGAAAAACTGTTTTTT
TRBD2	-	TRBV29-1	TRBJ2-6	CSVPWTSGNGANVLTF	TGCAGCGTTCCCTGGACTAGCGGGAATGGGGCCAACGTCCTGACTTTC
-	-	TRBV19	TRBJ1-2	CASIGEFHYGYTF	TGTGCCAGTATCGGGGAATTTCACTATGGCTACACCTTC
-	-	TRBV7-2	TRBJ1-2	CASSFAQLYGYTF	TGTGCCAGCAGCTTCGCTCAGCTCTATGGCTACACCTTC
-	few	TRBV28	TRBJ1-1	CASSPTGIPEAFF	TGTGCCAGCAGTCCTACAGGGATTCCTGAAGCTTTCTTT
TRBD1	once	TRBV18	TRBJ1-4	CASSFRQGPTNEKLFF	TGTGCCAGCTCCTTTCGACAGGGGCCAACTAATGAAAAACTGTTTTTT
-	-	TRBV9	TRBJ1-1	CASSSLKGSDTEAFF	TGTGCCAGCAGCTCACTCAAGGGGTCAGACACTGAAGCTTTCTTT
-	once	TRBV25-1	TRBJ2-3	CASSESTRSSTDTQYF	TGTGCCAGCAGTGAAAGCACTAGATCTAGCACAGATACGCAGTATTTT